Sequencing of this T cell receptor (beta chain) was carried out in a study of cytomegalovirus exposure and HLA in healthy donors. Study observations and caveats: For most TCR sequences rarity was the rule, although some public TCRs occurred in many donors. Common viral pathogens (according to a later analysis) appeared linked to several of the most significant clusters. In a later analysis, the majority of CMV-associated beta chains seemingly showed HLA restriction. It was assumed in the presence/absence analyses that sequencing depth was roughly uniform across donors.

CDR3 length equals 13 residues. Germline CDR1 is SGHVS and CDR2 is FNYEAQ. This clone was found a few times. No antigen is known for it. Germline and junction disagree at one end, which may indicate a read error. PCR involved 60 Vbeta and 13 Jbeta primers. TCRdb keeps only in-frame clones here, not all; method: immunoSEQ multiplex PCR. This table has 90,000 to 110,000 clones, approximately 82% appearing once. The rearrangement joins TRBV7-6 to TRBJ1-1; perhaps TRBD1 as D (6 bases). The TCR was taken from a middle-aged man in good health and CMV-seropositive. The sample comprised PBMCs. The CDR3 coding sequence is TGTGCCAGCAGCTTACGCGAAGGGACACGGAATGTCTTT. Its translation is CASSLREGTRNVF.